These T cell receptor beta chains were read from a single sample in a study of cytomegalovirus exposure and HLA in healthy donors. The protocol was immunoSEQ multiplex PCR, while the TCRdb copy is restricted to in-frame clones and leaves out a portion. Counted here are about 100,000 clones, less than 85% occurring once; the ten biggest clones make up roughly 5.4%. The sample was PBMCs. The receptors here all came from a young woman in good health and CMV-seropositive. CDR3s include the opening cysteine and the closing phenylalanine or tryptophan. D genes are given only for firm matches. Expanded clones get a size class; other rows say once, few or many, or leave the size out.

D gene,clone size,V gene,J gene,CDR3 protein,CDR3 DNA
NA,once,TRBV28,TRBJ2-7,CASWDNSYEQYF,TGTGCCAGCTGGGACAACTCCTACGAGCAGTACTTC
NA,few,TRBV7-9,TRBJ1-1,CASSLAAEGTEAFF,TGTGCCAGCAGCTTAGCGGCGGAGGGCACTGAAGCTTTCTTT
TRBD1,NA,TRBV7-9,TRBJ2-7,CASSRGQGLYEQYF,TGTGCCAGCAGCCGCGGACAGGGATTATACGAGCAGTACTTC
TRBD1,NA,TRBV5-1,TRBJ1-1,CASSSAGGSMNTEAFF,TGCGCCAGCAGCTCGGCAGGGGGCTCTATGAACACTGAAGCTTTCTTT
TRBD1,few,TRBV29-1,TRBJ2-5,CSASPGTGKETQYF,TGCAGCGCCTCTCCCGGGACAGGGAAAGAGACCCAGTACTTC
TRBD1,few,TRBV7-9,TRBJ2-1,CASSSGGGEQFF,TGTGCCAGCAGCTCAGGGGGCGGGGAGCAGTTCTTC
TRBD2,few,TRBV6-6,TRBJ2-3,CASSLLAGGRRDTQYF,TGTGCCAGCAGTCTACTAGCGGGAGGGCGTAGAGATACGCAGTATTTT
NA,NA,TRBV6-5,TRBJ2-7,CASSSSGNGYEQYF,TGTGCCAGCAGTTCTTCCGGGAACGGGTACGAGCAGTACTTC
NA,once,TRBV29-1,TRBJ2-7,CSVGRADEQYF,TGCAGCGTTGGGCGGGCGGACGAGCAGTACTTC
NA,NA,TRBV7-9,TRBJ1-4,CASSLAPGLNEKLFF,TGTGCCAGCAGCTTAGCCCCGGGACTCAATGAAAAACTGTTTTTT
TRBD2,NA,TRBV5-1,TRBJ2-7,CASSSPGTSGSYEQYF,TGCGCCAGCAGCTCCCCCGGGACTAGCGGCTCCTACGAGCAGTACTTC
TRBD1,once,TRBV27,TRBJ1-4,CASSFGQANEKLFF,TGTGCCAGCAGTTTCGGACAGGCTAATGAAAAACTGTTTTTT
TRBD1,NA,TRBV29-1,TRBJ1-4,CSVETGQLNEKLFF,TGCAGCGTTGAGACGGGACAGCTGAATGAAAAACTGTTTTTT
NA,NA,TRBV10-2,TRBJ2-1,CASSENSAPNEQFF,TGCGCCAGCAGTGAGAATAGCGCCCCAAATGAGCAGTTCTTC
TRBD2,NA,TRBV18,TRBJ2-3,CASSPPVAGEIPDTQYF,TGTGCCAGCTCACCACCGGTAGCGGGAGAAATACCAGATACGCAGTATTTT
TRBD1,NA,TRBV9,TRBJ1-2,CASSVVATGGDGYTF,TGTGCCAGCAGCGTCGTGGCAACAGGGGGCGATGGCTACACCTTC
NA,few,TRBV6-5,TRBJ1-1,CASSYSSDTEAFF,TGTGCCAGCAGTTACTCATCGGACACTGAAGCTTTCTTT
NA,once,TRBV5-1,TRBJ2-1,CASTEDFASYNEQFF,TGCGCCAGCACTGAGGACTTCGCTTCCTACAATGAGCAGTTCTTC
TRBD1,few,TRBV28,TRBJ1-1,CASGQGARSTEAFF,TGTGCCAGCGGACAGGGGGCGCGGAGCACTGAAGCTTTCTTT
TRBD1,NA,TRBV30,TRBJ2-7,CASGQGGILEQYF,TGTGCCTCTGGACAGGGGGGGATTCTCGAGCAGTACTTC
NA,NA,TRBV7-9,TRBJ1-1,CASSLGTGGMNTEAFF,TGTGCCAGCAGCCTCGGGACGGGGGGAATGAACACTGAAGCTTTCTTT
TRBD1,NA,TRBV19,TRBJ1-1,CASSIATGVGTEAFF,TGTGCCAGTAGTATAGCCACAGGGGTCGGCACTGAAGCTTTCTTT
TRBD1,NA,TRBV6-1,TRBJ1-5,CASRGDRGLGQPQHF,TGTGCCAGCAGAGGGGACAGGGGGCTCGGTCAGCCCCAGCATTTT
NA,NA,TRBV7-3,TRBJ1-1,CASSDGTEAFF,TGTGCCAGCAGCGACGGGACTGAAGCTTTCTTT
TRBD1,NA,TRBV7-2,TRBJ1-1,CASSLKTGWTEAFF,TGTGCCAGCAGCTTAAAGACAGGGTGGACTGAAGCTTTCTTT
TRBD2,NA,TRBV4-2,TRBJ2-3,CASSQEAGGGTDTQYF,TGTGCCAGCAGCCAAGAGGCGGGAGGGGGCACAGATACGCAGTATTTT
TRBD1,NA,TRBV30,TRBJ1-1,CAWRGGQGTEAFF,TGTGCCTGGAGAGGGGGACAGGGGACTGAAGCTTTCTTT
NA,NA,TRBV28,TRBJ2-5,CASSLPGGGSRGETQYF,TGTGCCAGCAGTCTCCCGGGGGGCGGGAGCCGGGGAGAGACCCAGTACTTC
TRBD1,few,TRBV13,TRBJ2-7,CASSTTGGRHEQYF,TGTGCCAGCAGCACGACAGGGGGCCGGCACGAGCAGTACTTC
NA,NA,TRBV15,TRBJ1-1,CATSREGQGNTEAFF,TGTGCCACCAGCAGAGAAGGGCAGGGGAACACTGAAGCTTTCTTT
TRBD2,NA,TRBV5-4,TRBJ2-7,CASSSQAGGIYEQYF,TGTGCCAGCAGCAGTCAGGCGGGAGGCATCTACGAGCAGTACTTC
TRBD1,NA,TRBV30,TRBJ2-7,CAWSVRDRVSYEQYF,TGTGCCTGGAGTGTACGGGACAGGGTTTCCTACGAGCAGTACTTC
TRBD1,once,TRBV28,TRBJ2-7,CASKTGQISYEQYF,TGTGCCAGCAAGACGGGACAGATCTCCTACGAGCAGTACTTC
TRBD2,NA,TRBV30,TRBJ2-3,CAWSTGTSPTDTQYF,TGTGCCTGGAGTACAGGGACTAGCCCCACAGATACGCAGTATTTT
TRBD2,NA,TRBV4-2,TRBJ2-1,CASREELAGAYNEQFF,TGTGCCAGCAGAGAGGAACTAGCGGGAGCCTACAATGAGCAGTTCTTC
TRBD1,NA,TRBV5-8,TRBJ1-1,CASSVQGIATEAFF,TGTGCCAGCAGCGTACAGGGGATCGCCACTGAAGCTTTCTTT
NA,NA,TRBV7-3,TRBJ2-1,CASSIPGNNEQFF,TGTGCCAGCAGCATACCGGGGAACAATGAGCAGTTCTTC
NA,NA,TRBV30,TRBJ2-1,CAWSEGADNERFF,TGTGCCTGGAGTGAGGGAGCAGACAATGAGCGGTTCTTC
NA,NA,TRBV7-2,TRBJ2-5,CASSLVVGVVETQYF,TGTGCCAGCAGCTTAGTGGTGGGAGTGGTGGAGACCCAGTACTTC
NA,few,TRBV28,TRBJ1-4,CASSLPNGAGAEKLFF,TGTGCCAGCAGTTTACCCAACGGGGCAGGGGCTGAAAAACTGTTTTTT
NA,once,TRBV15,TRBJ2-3,CATSRDVDTQYF,TGTGCCACCAGCAGAGACGTAGATACGCAGTATTTT
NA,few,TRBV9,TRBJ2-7,CASSVGPRVDEQYF,TGTGCCAGCAGCGTAGGGCCCAGGGTCGACGAGCAGTACTTC
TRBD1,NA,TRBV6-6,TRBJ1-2,CASNNRGVSGYTF,TGTGCCAGCAACAACAGGGGGGTGAGTGGCTACACCTTC
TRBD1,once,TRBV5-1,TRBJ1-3,CASSPTGQGDTIYF,TGCGCCAGCAGCCCCACCGGACAGGGAGACACCATATATTTT
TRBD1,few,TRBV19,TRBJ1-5,CASSTKTGLQHF,TGTGCCAGTAGTACCAAGACAGGGCTCCAGCATTTT
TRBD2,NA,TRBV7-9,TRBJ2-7,CASTPRRESYEQYF,TGTGCCAGCACCCCCCGGCGGGAGAGCTACGAGCAGTACTTC
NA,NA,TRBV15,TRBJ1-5,CATRAEGMNQPQHF,TGTGCCACCAGGGCGGAGGGGATGAATCAGCCCCAGCATTTT
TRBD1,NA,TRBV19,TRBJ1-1,CASSIWGQGAFF,TGTGCCAGTAGTATTTGGGGACAGGGAGCTTTCTTT
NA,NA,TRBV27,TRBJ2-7,CASSLRGSYEQYF,TGTGCCAGCAGTTTAAGGGGCTCCTACGAGCAGTACTTC
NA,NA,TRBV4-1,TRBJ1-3,CASSQDFDSLSGNTIYF,TGCGCCAGCAGCCAAGACTTTGACAGTCTCTCTGGAAACACCATATATTTT
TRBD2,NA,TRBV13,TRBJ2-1,CASSLYRLAGIYNEQFF,TGTGCCAGCAGCTTATATCGACTAGCGGGAATCTACAATGAGCAGTTCTTC
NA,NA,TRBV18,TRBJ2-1,CASSPTGGIEQFF,TGTGCCAGCTCCCCTACAGGAGGGATTGAGCAGTTCTTC
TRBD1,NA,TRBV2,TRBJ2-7,CASSESSGQGGYEQYF,TGTGCCAGCAGTGAAAGTTCTGGACAGGGGGGGTACGAGCAGTACTTC
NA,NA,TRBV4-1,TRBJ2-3,CASSQGPVRDTQYF,TGCGCCAGCAGCCAAGGTCCTGTTAGAGATACGCAGTATTTT
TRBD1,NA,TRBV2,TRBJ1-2,CASSPRQGAGGYTF,TGTGCCAGCAGTCCCCGCCAGGGGGCGGGTGGCTACACCTTC
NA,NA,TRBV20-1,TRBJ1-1,CSARVLAEAFF,TGCAGTGCTAGGGTACTTGCTGAAGCTTTCTTT
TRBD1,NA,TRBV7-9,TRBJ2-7,CASSSTGVGQGASYEQYF,TGTGCCAGCAGCTCCACTGGGGTGGGACAGGGGGCTTCCTACGAGCAGTACTTC